This T cell receptor (beta chain) was sequenced during a study of lymphopenia after photon versus proton radiotherapy. Sequenced by immunoSEQ multiplex PCR; TCRdb stores in-frame clones only, minus some. This sample has 20,000 to 25,000 clones; around nine tenths occur once, and the top ten carry around 10%. Study results and caveats: After the lymphocyte nadir, photon-treated repertoires showed oligoclonal expansion, especially of CD8+ Temra cells.

This clone was recorded once. Its antigen is unknown. The V end was cut by 2 bases, the J end by 1 base, with 1 base between. This CDR3 has 11 amino acids. Germline V gene lookup returns CDR1 SGHKS and CDR2 YYEKEE (reference sequence). The material sequenced was peripheral blood, taken from a patient treated with proton-based radiotherapy. The TCR was taken from an elderly man with esophageal cancer. The chain combines TRBV5-5 with TRBJ2-7; D is unresolved. The CDR3 here is CASSFSYEQYF. CDR3 in DNA: TGTGCCAGCAGCTTTTCCTACGAGCAGTACTTC.